The rows below give T cell receptor beta chains drawn from one sample of a study of cytomegalovirus exposure and HLA in healthy donors. Method: immunoSEQ multiplex PCR; TCRdb's copy keeps in-frame clones and lacks some. The sample carries about 160,000 clones, over 80% recorded once. The sequencing sample was made of PBMCs. Source of these receptors: a male donor in good health and CMV-seropositive. CDR3s include the opening cysteine and the closing phenylalanine or tryptophan. A D gene is named only where the DNA matches it firmly. The listing skips clone size in some rows; elsewhere it reads once, few, many or a size class.

d_call: TRBD2; v_call: TRBV28; j_call: TRBJ2-7; clone_size: .; cdr3_nt: TGTGCCAGCAGTCCGCAGCGGGAGAGGAGGGAGCAGTACTTC; cdr3_aa: CASSPQRERREQYF
d_call: .; v_call: TRBV7-9; j_call: TRBJ2-7; clone_size: .; cdr3_nt: TGTGCCAGCAGACTCAACTACGAGCAGTACTTC; cdr3_aa: CASRLNYEQYF
d_call: .; v_call: TRBV6-5; j_call: TRBJ1-1; clone_size: .; cdr3_nt: TGTGCCAGCAGTTACCCCCAGGGGACTGAAGCTTTCTTT; cdr3_aa: CASSYPQGTEAFF
d_call: TRBD1; v_call: TRBV14; j_call: TRBJ2-2; clone_size: .; cdr3_nt: TGTGCCAGCAGCCAATTAGGATGGACAGGGGCCGGGGAGCTGTTTTTT; cdr3_aa: CASSQLGWTGAGELFF
d_call: TRBD1; v_call: TRBV2; j_call: TRBJ1-1; clone_size: .; cdr3_nt: TGTGCCAGCAGGATGGCAGGGGGCGAAGCTTTCTTT; cdr3_aa: CASRMAGGEAFF
d_call: .; v_call: TRBV28; j_call: TRBJ2-5; clone_size: .; cdr3_nt: TGTGCCAGCAGTTTAACCAGCGCTCAAGAGACCCAGTACTTC; cdr3_aa: CASSLTSAQETQYF
d_call: TRBD2; v_call: TRBV7-2; j_call: TRBJ2-7; clone_size: .; cdr3_nt: TGTGCCAGCAGCTTATCGGGGCTAGCGGGAGGAAGGGAGCAGTACTTC; cdr3_aa: CASSLSGLAGGREQYF
d_call: TRBD1; v_call: TRBV11-2; j_call: TRBJ2-1; clone_size: .; cdr3_nt: TGTGCCAGCGCCCTCGACAGGGGGCCCTACAATGAGCAGTTCTTC; cdr3_aa: CASALDRGPYNEQFF
d_call: .; v_call: TRBV5-6; j_call: TRBJ1-5; clone_size: .; cdr3_nt: TGTGCCAGCACCTCATTACGGAGTTATAGCAATCAGCCCCAGCATTTT; cdr3_aa: CASTSLRSYSNQPQHF
d_call: .; v_call: TRBV4-2; j_call: TRBJ2-1; clone_size: .; cdr3_nt: TGTGCCAGCAGCCAAGAGGCCTATGAGCAGTTCTTC; cdr3_aa: CASSQEAYEQFF
d_call: .; v_call: TRBV18; j_call: TRBJ2-7; clone_size: .; cdr3_nt: TGTGCCAGCTCACCAGGTAGCGGTACGATCTACGAGCAGTACTTC; cdr3_aa: CASSPGSGTIYEQYF
d_call: .; v_call: TRBV4-2; j_call: TRBJ2-1; clone_size: .; cdr3_nt: TGTGCCAGCAGTCAAGAGCGGGTTTACAATGAGCAGTTCTTC; cdr3_aa: CASSQERVYNEQFF
d_call: .; v_call: TRBV7-9; j_call: TRBJ2-7; clone_size: .; cdr3_nt: TGTGCCAGCAGCCCTGCGGACGGACTCTACGAGCAGTACTTC; cdr3_aa: CASSPADGLYEQYF
d_call: TRBD2; v_call: TRBV9; j_call: TRBJ2-7; clone_size: .; cdr3_nt: TGTGCCAGCAGCGTAGAGTCTAGCGGGAGCTACGAGCAGTACTTC; cdr3_aa: CASSVESSGSYEQYF
d_call: .; v_call: TRBV14; j_call: TRBJ1-2; clone_size: .; cdr3_nt: TGTGCCAGCAGCCAGGACTATACCGGCGGCTACACCTTC; cdr3_aa: CASSQDYTGGYTF
d_call: TRBD1; v_call: TRBV6-5; j_call: TRBJ1-2; clone_size: few; cdr3_nt: TGTGCCAGCACCCAACAGGGGGTTAACTATGGCTACACCTTC; cdr3_aa: CASTQQGVNYGYTF
d_call: .; v_call: TRBV5-1; j_call: TRBJ1-1; clone_size: .; cdr3_nt: TGCGCCAGCAGCTTAGGGGACAAGAACACTGAAGCTTTCTTT; cdr3_aa: CASSLGDKNTEAFF
d_call: TRBD2; v_call: TRBV5-4; j_call: TRBJ2-1; clone_size: .; cdr3_nt: TGTGCCAGCAGCTTGGCGGCGGGAGAACTTGAGCAGTTCTTC; cdr3_aa: CASSLAAGELEQFF
d_call: TRBD1; v_call: TRBV5-1; j_call: TRBJ2-3; clone_size: .; cdr3_nt: TGCGCCAGCAGCCCACGGACAGGGGCCACAGATACGCAGTATTTT; cdr3_aa: CASSPRTGATDTQYF
d_call: TRBD2; v_call: TRBV5-6; j_call: TRBJ2-1; clone_size: .; cdr3_nt: TGTGCCAGCAGCCATAGCGGGAGTCGTTACAATGAGCAGTTCTTC; cdr3_aa: CASSHSGSRYNEQFF
d_call: .; v_call: TRBV4-1; j_call: TRBJ2-4; clone_size: .; cdr3_nt: TGCGCCAGCAGCCAAAAGCCCCCCATAGCCAAAAACATTCAGTACTTC; cdr3_aa: CASSQKPPIAKNIQYF
d_call: TRBD1; v_call: TRBV2; j_call: TRBJ1-1; clone_size: .; cdr3_nt: TGTGCCAGCAGCCTCTTCGCGACAGGGTCGACTGAAGCTTTCTTT; cdr3_aa: CASSLFATGSTEAFF
d_call: .; v_call: TRBV5-1; j_call: TRBJ1-1; clone_size: .; cdr3_nt: TGCGCCAGCAGCCAGGGTAACACTGAAGCTTTCTTT; cdr3_aa: CASSQGNTEAFF
d_call: .; v_call: TRBV29-1; j_call: TRBJ2-1; clone_size: few; cdr3_nt: TGCAGCGTTGAACCTGGCGGAGGGACCTCCTACAATGAGCAGTTCTTC; cdr3_aa: CSVEPGGGTSYNEQFF
d_call: .; v_call: TRBV30; j_call: TRBJ2-1; clone_size: .; cdr3_nt: TGTGCCTGGAGTGTACCCTACCCACCCTACAATGAGCAGTTCTTC; cdr3_aa: CAWSVPYPPYNEQFF
d_call: .; v_call: TRBV6-1; j_call: TRBJ1-1; clone_size: .; cdr3_nt: TGTGCCAGCAGTGGGCAGGGAGCGGGGAACACTGAAGCTTTCTTT; cdr3_aa: CASSGQGAGNTEAFF
d_call: TRBD1; v_call: TRBV14; j_call: TRBJ2-7; clone_size: .; cdr3_nt: TGTGCCAGCAGCTTGAAGGGGGCTTCAGGGGAGCAGTACTTC; cdr3_aa: CASSLKGASGEQYF
d_call: TRBD2; v_call: TRBV11-3; j_call: TRBJ2-7; clone_size: .; cdr3_nt: TGTGCCAGCAGCTCCTGGACTAGCGGGAGGGCCGGGGCCTACGAGCAGTACTTC; cdr3_aa: CASSSWTSGRAGAYEQYF
d_call: .; v_call: TRBV4-1; j_call: TRBJ1-4; clone_size: .; cdr3_nt: TGCGCCAGCAGCCAGTTGCAGCAGAGGGTGAGACAAAAACTGTTTTTT; cdr3_aa: CASSQLQQRVRQKLFF
d_call: TRBD2; v_call: TRBV11-2; j_call: TRBJ2-7; clone_size: .; cdr3_nt: TGTGCCAGCGGGACTAGCGGAGACTACGAGCAGTACTTC; cdr3_aa: CASGTSGDYEQYF
d_call: .; v_call: TRBV7-9; j_call: TRBJ2-2; clone_size: .; cdr3_nt: TGTGCCAGCAGGGGAGGAACCGGGGAGCTGTTTTTT; cdr3_aa: CASRGGTGELFF
d_call: TRBD1; v_call: TRBV27; j_call: TRBJ1-2; clone_size: .; cdr3_nt: TGTGCCAGCAGCCCGCCCTTTAACAGGGGGCGAAATGGCTACACCTTC; cdr3_aa: CASSPPFNRGRNGYTF
d_call: TRBD1; v_call: TRBV7-9; j_call: TRBJ1-2; clone_size: .; cdr3_nt: TGTGCCAGCAGCTGGGACAGGGCGTGGTATGGCTACACCTTC; cdr3_aa: CASSWDRAWYGYTF
d_call: .; v_call: TRBV28; j_call: TRBJ2-7; clone_size: once; cdr3_nt: TGTGCCAGCAGGCGTCGGCAGGGTCGCCACGAGCAGTACTTC; cdr3_aa: CASRRRQGRHEQYF
d_call: TRBD1; v_call: TRBV7-9; j_call: TRBJ1-2; clone_size: once; cdr3_nt: TGTGCCAGCAGCTCGCCCCAGGGGGCACCCTATGGCTACACCTTC; cdr3_aa: CASSSPQGAPYGYTF
d_call: .; v_call: TRBV5-1; j_call: TRBJ1-1; clone_size: .; cdr3_nt: TGCGCCAGCAGCTTGGATGCAGTTGAAGCTTTCTTT; cdr3_aa: CASSLDAVEAFF
d_call: TRBD1; v_call: TRBV6-1; j_call: TRBJ1-5; clone_size: .; cdr3_nt: TGTGCCGCAGGGGACAGGGCTTACAATCAGCCCCAGCATTTT; cdr3_aa: CAAGDRAYNQPQHF
d_call: .; v_call: TRBV7-9; j_call: TRBJ2-7; clone_size: .; cdr3_nt: TGTTCCAGCAGCTTGCGGGCTGGAGTTCTCCCTTACGAGCAGTACTTC; cdr3_aa: CSSSLRAGVLPYEQYF
d_call: .; v_call: TRBV5-4; j_call: TRBJ1-1; clone_size: few; cdr3_nt: TGTGCCAGCACTCTGACACAGGCCAACACTGAAGCTTTCTTT; cdr3_aa: CASTLTQANTEAFF
d_call: .; v_call: TRBV27; j_call: TRBJ2-7; clone_size: once; cdr3_nt: TGTGCCAGCAGTTTGGCGGGGCAGGGATTCTACGAGCAGTACTTC; cdr3_aa: CASSLAGQGFYEQYF
d_call: TRBD2; v_call: TRBV7-3; j_call: TRBJ2-2; clone_size: .; cdr3_nt: TGTGCCAGCAGTCCAAACATTCAGGGACTAGCGGGAGTGAACACCGGGGAGCTGTTTTTT; cdr3_aa: CASSPNIQGLAGVNTGELFF
d_call: TRBD2; v_call: TRBV27; j_call: TRBJ2-4; clone_size: .; cdr3_nt: TGTGCCAGCAGTTTAAGACTAGCGGGAACGGACATTCAGTACTTC; cdr3_aa: CASSLRLAGTDIQYF
d_call: .; v_call: TRBV2; j_call: TRBJ1-1; clone_size: .; cdr3_nt: TGTGCCAGCAGTCCCCACCAGGGTGAAGCTTTCTTT; cdr3_aa: CASSPHQGEAFF
d_call: .; v_call: TRBV27; j_call: TRBJ2-6; clone_size: once; cdr3_nt: TGTGCCAGCAGCCCGGGTGGGGCCAACGTCCTGACTTTC; cdr3_aa: CASSPGGANVLTF
d_call: .; v_call: TRBV7-9; j_call: TRBJ2-7; clone_size: .; cdr3_nt: TGTTCCAGCAGCTACGGGACACCTCCTTACGAGCAGTACTTC; cdr3_aa: CSSSYGTPPYEQYF
d_call: .; v_call: TRBV19; j_call: TRBJ1-1; clone_size: .; cdr3_nt: TGTGCCAGTAGTAACGTAAGGGGAGCTTTCTTT; cdr3_aa: CASSNVRGAFF
d_call: .; v_call: TRBV7-9; j_call: TRBJ2-5; clone_size: .; cdr3_nt: TGTGCCAGCAGCGTTATTTTCGGGGAGCAGTACTTC; cdr3_aa: CASSVIFGEQYF
d_call: .; v_call: TRBV5-1; j_call: TRBJ2-1; clone_size: .; cdr3_nt: TGCGCCAGCAGCTTGTTGACAGAAAATGAGCAGTTCTTC; cdr3_aa: CASSLLTENEQFF
d_call: TRBD2; v_call: TRBV5-4; j_call: TRBJ2-5; clone_size: few; cdr3_nt: TGTGCCAGCAGCCGGACTAGCGGGTACCAAGAGACCCAGTACTTC; cdr3_aa: CASSRTSGYQETQYF
d_call: .; v_call: TRBV5-6; j_call: TRBJ1-3; clone_size: .; cdr3_nt: TGTGCCAGCAGTTGGAGCTCTGGAAACACCATATATTTT; cdr3_aa: CASSWSSGNTIYF